What follows are 30 T cell receptor beta chains derived from one specimen sequenced in a study of shared clonotypes between healthy human individuals. Data came from immunoSEQ multiplex PCR; TCRdb stores just in-frame clones and leaves some out. This table has 2 million to 2.5 million clones, roughly 93% appearing once. The sample was naive CD4+ T cells from PBMCs. Subset described: CD45RA+ positively selected. The receptors come from a man aged 18 to 30 in good health. Some clones in this sample may be carry-over from other donors' samples.

The chain has TRBV29-1 and TRBJ2-2, with D possibly TRBD2 on 6 matching bases. V was clipped by 6 bases and J by 0 bases, with 14 bases between them. The CDR3 extends over 15 amino acids. Germline-derived CDR1 and CDR2 are SQVTM and ANQGSEA. The CDR3 DNA sequence: TGCAGCGTAGGAGTTAGCGGAGCGAACACCGGGGAGCTGTTTTTT. It translates to CSVGVSGANTGELFF.

The rearrangement uses TRBV7-9 and TRBJ2-7, with 9 bases matching TRBD1. The CDR3 runs 15 residues. The junction had 10 bases not matched to a gene; V was cut back by 5 bases and J by 5 bases. CDR1 and CDR2 (germline): SEHNR, FQNEAQ (reference sequence). CDR3 coding DNA: TGTGCCAGCAGCCCCTGGGACAGGGAATTCCACGAGCAGTACTTC. Protein sequence: CASSPWDREFHEQYF.

V gene TRBV5-6 combines with J gene TRBJ1-2; D is unclear. With 3 bases removed from V and 0 bases from J, the gap between germline ends came to 9 bases. The CDR3 length is 14 residues. CDR1 is SGHDT, CDR2 YYEEEE, per germline. In nucleotides, the CDR3 is TGTGCCAGCAGCTGGGCCCGCGCTAACTATGGCTACACCTTC. This codes for CASSWARANYGYTF. Looking up the rest from reference TRBV5-6 and TRBJ1-2 gives the full variable domain: DAGVTQSPTHLIKTRGQQVTLRCSPKSGHDTVSWYQQALGQGPQFIFQYYEEEERQRGNFPDRFSGHQFPNYSSELNVNALLLGDSALYLCASSWARANYGYTFGSGTRLTVV.

V gene TRBV5-4 combines with J gene TRBJ1-1, with D maybe TRBD1 (6 bases). The length of the CDR3 is 14 residues. V lost 3 bases and J 1 base, leaving 10 bases between the germline ends. Germline V gives CDR1 SGHNT, CDR2 YYREEE (reference sequence). Written as DNA, the CDR3 is TGTGCCAGCAGCTACAGGGTTGGGAACACTGAAGCTTTCTTT. It codes for CASSYRVGNTEAFF. Filled out from reference TRBV5-4 and TRBJ1-1, the complete variable domain reads ETGVTQSPTHLIKTRGQQVTLRCSSQSGHNTVSWYQQALGQGPQFIFQYYREEENGRGNFPPRFSGLQFPNYSSELNVNALELDDSALYLCASSYRVGNTEAFFGQGTRLTVV.

This chain joins TRBV5-1 and TRBJ2-7, with D possibly TRBD2 on 6 matching bases. The germline gives CDR1 SGHRS, CDR2 YFSETQ. Trimming removed 7 bases from V and 5 bases from J, with 13 bases in between. This CDR3 spans 12 amino acids. CDR3 in amino acids: CASSEGFDEQYF. CDR3 bases: TGCGCCAGCTCGGAGGGCTTTGACGAGCAGTACTTC.

Comment on this clone: Additional DNA sequences in this sample encode the identical CDR3. V gene TRBV18 combines with J gene TRBJ1-2; 10 bases agree with TRBD1. The CDR3 spans 13 residues. After removal of 3 bases from V and 7 bases from J, the junction contained 2 bases not matched to a gene. Germline-derived CDR1 and CDR2 are KGHSH and LQKENI. In DNA, the CDR3 is TGTGCCAGCTCACCGGGACAGGGGCCTGGCTACACCTTC. Translated, it gives CASSPGQGPGYTF.

The chain has TRBV7-2 and TRBJ2-5; no definite D call. The CDR3 length is 14 residues. The germline gives CDR1 SGHTA, CDR2 FQGNSA. V was pared by 3 bases and J by 2 bases, with 10 bases between. The CDR3 DNA follows: TGTGCCAGCAGCTTGAACGGATTTCAAGAGACCCAGTACTTC. Translated, it gives CASSLNGFQETQYF.

The chain carries TRBV25-1 and TRBJ2-6; a possible D gene is TRBD2 (5 bases). CDR1 MGHDK and CDR2 SYGVNS come from the germline V gene. This CDR3 contains 17 residues. Trimming removed 2 bases at V and 0 bases at J, with 11 bases between. CDR3 protein: CASSEAAGVSGANVLTF. As DNA, the CDR3 is TGTGCCAGCAGTGAAGCGGCGGGTGTCTCTGGGGCCAACGTCCTGACTTTC.

The rearrangement joins TRBV11-1 to TRBJ1-2; 9 bases are shared with TRBD1. J gave up 8 bases and V 4 bases, and 2 bases lay outside the gene matches. Germline CDR1 SGHAT, CDR2 FQDESV (reference sequence). This CDR3 spans 12 amino acids. The CDR3 nucleotides are TGTGCCAGCAGCTGGGACAGGGAAGGCTACACCTTC. Translating gives CASSWDREGYTF.

This chain links TRBV14 with TRBJ1-3; D may be TRBD1 (6 bases). Trimming shortened V by 0 bases and J by 1 base, and 19 bases separated the two germline ends. Germline lookup yields CDR1 SGHDN and CDR2 FVKESK. The CDR3 has 19 residues. Here the CDR3 DNA reads TGTGCCAGCAGCCAAGATTTCACAGGGTCCGTCTTTTCTGGAAACACCATATATTTT. This gives the protein CASSQDFTGSVFSGNTIYF.

V and J are TRBV7-2 and TRBJ2-3; no clear D. Trimming removed 3 bases from V and 1 base from J, with 14 bases in between. CDR3 length equals 16 residues. Germline-derived CDR1 and CDR2 are SGHTA and FQGNSA. CDR3 residues: CASSLGGSTGTDTQYF. For the CDR3, the DNA is TGTGCCAGCAGCTTGGGTGGTTCTACGGGCACAGATACGCAGTATTTT.

The rearrangement links TRBV9 to TRBJ2-2; the D gene is possibly TRBD2 (7 bases). Per the germline V gene, CDR1 is SGDLS and CDR2 is YYNGEE. CDR3 length: 16 residues. V was clipped by 4 bases and J by 4 bases, with 17 bases between them. The CDR3 sequence is CASSRVPGGPTGELFF. As DNA, the CDR3 is TGTGCCAGCAGCAGGGTCCCGGGGGGCCCCACCGGGGAGCTGTTTTTT.

V gene TRBV30 combines with J gene TRBJ2-7, with 8 bases aligning to TRBD1. Germline V gene lookup returns CDR1 GTSNPN and CDR2 SVGIG (reference sequence). There are 15 residues in the CDR3. V was pared by 7 bases and J by 7 bases, with 18 bases of the junction left unmatched. The CDR3, as DNA: TGTGCCTACAACACCCACCGGGACAGGATGGTGGAGCAGTACTTC. This gives the protein CAYNTHRDRMVEQYF.

DNA of the CDR3: TGCGCCAGCAAGACAACGGAGGCGGGAGGGGCAGATACGCAGTATTTT. Its protein is CASKTTEAGGADTQYF. The J gene is TRBJ2-3, the V gene TRBV4-1; 9 bases agree with TRBD2. The CDR3 sequence is 16 residues long. V trimming: 7 bases; J trimming: 4 bases; junction bases outside the gene matches: 12. CDR1 and CDR2 from the germline V gene are MGHRA and YSYEKL.

Concerning this clone itself: The identical CDR3 is also encoded by other nucleotide sequences in the sample. The chain recombines TRBV6-6 with TRBJ1-5; the match to TRBD1 covers 9 bases. Trimming took 5 bases from V and 6 from J; bases not matched to a gene: 5. Germline loops: CDR1 MNHNY, CDR2 SVGAGI (reference sequence). The CDR3 has 14 residues. CDR3 region: CASSPGQGSQPQHF. CDR3 DNA sequence: TGTGCCAGCAGTCCGGGACAGGGAAGTCAGCCCCAGCATTTT.

This chain uses TRBV11-2 with TRBJ2-1, with D perhaps assigned TRBD1 or TRBD2 (5 bases each). CDR1 and CDR2 from the germline V gene are SGHAT and FQNNGV. This CDR3 has 15 amino acids. Trimming pared 3 bases from V and 6 bases from J, leaving 15 bases between. The CDR3 nucleotides are TGTGCCAGCAGCTTGGGGCGGAGGCCTGGCAATGAGCAGTTCTTC. Its translation: CASSLGRRPGNEQFF.

A few counts support this clone. The chain couples TRBV5-3 to TRBJ2-2; D gene unclear. TRBV5-3 is labeled an ORF, and its function is uncertain. This CDR3 is built from 13 residues. V gave up 4 bases and J gave up 4 bases, with 8 bases separating them. CDR3 sequence: CARSVKSTGELFF. The CDR3 DNA sequence: TGTGCCAGAAGCGTCAAATCCACCGGGGAGCTGTTTTTT.

About this clone: The sample carries other DNA sequences with the same CDR3. The DNA for the CDR3 is TGCGCCAGCAGCTCAACCGGGACAGGGGCGCTCGAGCAGTACTTC. Translating it yields CASSSTGTGALEQYF. The genes are TRBV5-1 and TRBJ2-7; 10 positions agree with TRBD1. Germline CDR1 is SGHRS and CDR2 is YFSETQ. This CDR3 contains 15 residues. The V gene end was trimmed by 3 bases and the J gene end by 6 bases; junction bases not matched to a gene: 9. The full variable domain, in which reference TRBV5-1 and TRBJ2-7 provide the parts outside the CDR3, is KAGVTQTPRYLIKTRGQQVTLSCSPISGHRSVSWYQQTPGQGLQFLFEYFSETQRNKGNFPGRFSGRQFSNSRSEMNVSTLELGDSALYLCASSSTGTGALEQYFGPGTRLTVT.

This chain joins TRBV25-1 and TRBJ2-5, with 7 bases that match TRBD2. The J call is in doubt because the DNA end fits TRBJ2-7 better. The CDR3 is 16 residues long. The V gene's germline CDR1 is MGHDK and CDR2 SYGVNS. The CDR3 sequence is CASRDTAGAHLYEQYF. CDR3 in DNA: TGTGCCAGCAGGGACACGGCGGGAGCCCACCTATACGAGCAGTACTTC.

The rearrangement links TRBV7-2 to TRBJ2-7; perhaps TRBD2 as D (7 bases). The germline CDR1 and CDR2 sequences are SGHTA and FQGNSA. V dropped 0 bases and J dropped 3 bases, with 9 bases sitting between them. CDR3 length: 14 amino acids. The CDR3 nucleotides are TGTGCCAGCAGCTTAGCGGGAGGGGGCTACGAGCAGTACTTC. It translates to CASSLAGGGYEQYF.

This clone has more than one count but fewer than ten. The chain employs TRBV28 and TRBJ2-1, with D possibly TRBD1 on 6 matching bases. V was shortened by 5 bases and J by 14 bases, with 22 bases between the two germline ends. This CDR3 is built from 14 residues. From germline, CDR1 is MDHEN and CDR2 SYDVKM. CDR3: CASSPTGQSTGEFF. The DNA of the CDR3 is TGTGCCAGCAGTCCAACCGGACAGTCCACCGGAGAGTTCTTC. Looking up the rest from reference TRBV28 and TRBJ2-1 gives the full variable domain: DVKVTQSSRYLVKRTGEKVFLECVQDMDHENMFWYRQDPGLGLRLIYFSYDVKMKEKGDIPEGYSVSREKKERFSLILESASTNQTSMYLCASSPTGQSTGEFFGPGTRLTVL.

The chain employs TRBV4-3 and TRBJ1-5; D is possibly TRBD1 (6 bases). Germline CDR1 is LGHNA and CDR2 is YSLEER. V was trimmed by 0 bases and J by 0 bases, leaving 9 bases between them. The CDR3 loop spans 16 amino acids. This CDR3 is CASSQDGTYSNQPQHF. CDR3 nucleotide sequence: TGCGCCAGCAGCCAAGATGGGACATATAGCAATCAGCCCCAGCATTTT.

This chain uses TRBV18 with TRBJ2-7; 8 positions match TRBD2. Losses at the gene ends were 2 bases for V and 5 bases for J; bases not matched to a gene: 2. Germline-derived CDR1 and CDR2 are KGHSH and LQKENI. The CDR3 consists of 13 residues. The CDR3 bases are TGTGCCAGCTCACCAAACGGGAGGGACGAGCAGTACTTC. Translating it yields CASSPNGRDEQYF.

The chain couples TRBV2 to TRBJ2-3; tentative D call: TRBD1 (7 bases). The V gene's germline CDR1 is SNHLY and CDR2 FYNNEI. This CDR3 comprises 16 residues. With 4 bases removed from V and 2 bases from J, the gap between germline ends came to 16 bases. CDR3 sequence reads: CASSGGWRGPTDTQYF. The CDR3 bases are TGTGCCAGCAGTGGGGGGTGGAGGGGGCCCACAGATACGCAGTATTTT.

This chain joins TRBV11-2 and TRBJ2-1, with a possible D match to TRBD2 (6 bases). V was shortened by 5 bases and J by 0 bases, with 14 bases between the two germline ends. The CDR3 sequence is 16 residues long. The V gene's germline CDR1 is SGHAT and CDR2 FQNNGV. This chain's CDR3 is CASSTGTYSSYNEQFF. As DNA, the CDR3 is TGTGCCAGCAGCACGGGGACTTACAGCTCCTACAATGAGCAGTTCTTC.

V gene TRBV29-1 combines with J gene TRBJ1-3; 7 positions agree with TRBD1. The germline V gene encodes CDR1 SQVTM and CDR2 ANQGSEA. V was pared by 3 bases and J by 4 bases, with 6 bases of the junction left unmatched. The CDR3 loop spans 14 amino acids. The CDR3 loop reads CSVEATGTGNTIYF. The CDR3 DNA reads as TGCAGCGTTGAGGCGACAGGGACAGGAAACACCATATATTTT.

The chain employs TRBV4-2 and TRBJ1-2; D is uncertain. The V gene lost 1 base and the J gene lost 8 bases, with 17 bases spanning the gap. CDR3 size: 15 residues. CDR1 is LGHNA and CDR2 is YNFKEQ in the germline V gene. The CDR3 DNA reads TGTGCCAGCAGCCAAGCGGGTACGGTTAATTGGGGCTACACCTTC. This encodes CASSQAGTVNWGYTF.

In regard to this clone: This sample also contains other DNA sequences that code for the same CDR3. The chain couples TRBV5-1 to TRBJ1-2, with 10 positions matching TRBD1. The germline gives CDR1 SGHRS, CDR2 YFSETQ. The CDR3 runs 14 residues. After removal of 6 bases from V and 5 bases from J, the junction contained 7 bases not matched to a gene. The chain's CDR3 is CASNSGTGDYGYTF. CDR3 nucleotide sequence: TGCGCCAGCAACTCCGGGACAGGGGATTATGGCTACACCTTC.

The chain is built from TRBV7-8 and TRBJ1-5; D is possibly TRBD1 (5 bases). The CDR3 length is 14 residues. Trimming left V 0 bases short and J 6 bases short, with 9 bases between. Germline lookup yields CDR1 SGHVS and CDR2 FQNEAQ. The CDR3 sequence: CASSLAREGQPQHF. Written as DNA, the CDR3 is TGTGCCAGCAGCTTAGCCAGGGAAGGTCAGCCCCAGCATTTT.

The V and J genes are TRBV5-1 and TRBJ1-1; TRBD1 agrees at 8 bases. This CDR3 has 13 amino acids. V lost 3 bases and J lost 9; bases outside the gene matches: 7. From germline, CDR1 is SGHRS and CDR2 YFSETQ. CDR3 residues: CASSSKQGEQAFF. In nucleotides, the CDR3 is TGCGCCAGCAGCTCCAAACAGGGGGAGCAAGCTTTCTTT.